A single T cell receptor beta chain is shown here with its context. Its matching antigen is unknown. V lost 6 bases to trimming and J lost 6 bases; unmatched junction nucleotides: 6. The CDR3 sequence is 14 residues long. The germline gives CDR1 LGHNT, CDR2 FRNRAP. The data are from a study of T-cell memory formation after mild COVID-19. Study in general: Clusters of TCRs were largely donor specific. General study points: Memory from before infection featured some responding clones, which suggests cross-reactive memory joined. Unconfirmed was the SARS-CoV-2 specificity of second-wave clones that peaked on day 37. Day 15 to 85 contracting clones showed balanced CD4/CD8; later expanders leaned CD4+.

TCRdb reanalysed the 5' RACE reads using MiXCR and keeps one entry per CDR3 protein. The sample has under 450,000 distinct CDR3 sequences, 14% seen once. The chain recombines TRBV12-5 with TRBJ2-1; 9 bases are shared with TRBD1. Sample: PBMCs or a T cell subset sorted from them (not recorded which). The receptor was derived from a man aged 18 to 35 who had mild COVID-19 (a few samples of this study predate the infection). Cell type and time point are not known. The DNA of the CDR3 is TGTGCTAGTGGCTACGGGACAGGGATCAATGAGCAGTTCTTC. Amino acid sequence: CASGYGTGINEQFF.